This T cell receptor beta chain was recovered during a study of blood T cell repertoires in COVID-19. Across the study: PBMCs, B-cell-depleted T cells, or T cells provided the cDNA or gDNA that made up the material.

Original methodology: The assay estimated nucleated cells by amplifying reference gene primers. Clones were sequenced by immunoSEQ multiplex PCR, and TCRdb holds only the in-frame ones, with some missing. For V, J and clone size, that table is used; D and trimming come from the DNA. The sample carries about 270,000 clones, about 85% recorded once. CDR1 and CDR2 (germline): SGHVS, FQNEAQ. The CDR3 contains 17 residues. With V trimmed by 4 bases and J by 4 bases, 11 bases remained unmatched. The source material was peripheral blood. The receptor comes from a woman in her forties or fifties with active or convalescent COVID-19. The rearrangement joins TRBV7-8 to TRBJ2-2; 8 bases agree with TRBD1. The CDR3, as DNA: TGTGCCAGCAGCTACTTCATGGCAGGGGGCCGCACCGGGGAGCTGTTTTTT. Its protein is CASSYFMAGGRTGELFF.